The 32 T cell receptor beta chains below come from one sample, sequenced in a study of T-cell reconstitution after alpha-beta-depleted transplantation in children (dated by TCRdb to the mid-2010s). What the authors observed across the whole study: Over subsequent months, a decline in hyperexpanded clone frequencies was noted, and after one year, T-cell counts and TCRbeta diversity were mostly ascribed to newly produced T cells.

Antigen specificity for these receptors is unknown. Interpreted using the paper, the treatment or condition label stands for: allogeneic hematopoietic cell transplantation with graft depleted of TCRalphabeta T cells and CD19 B cells. The library was made by PCR. Sequencer: Illumina HiSeq 2500. To normalize quantification of the TCRbeta repertoire, the TCR libraries were built with molecular barcoding that relied on unique molecular identifiers. The public reads were quality trimmed at Q25 with fastp and then assembled into clones with MiXCR by TCRdb, keeping productive beta chains. Rows merge per CDR3 protein into single entries with the most common DNA and genes. The sample profile shows about 300,000 distinct CDR3 sequences; roughly 8.2% of them were found once. About 9.1% of the sample is in the top ten clones. Sequencing used peripheral blood, obtained 360 days after TCRalphabeta/CD19-depleted stem cell transplant. The receptors shown here come from a female patient aged 2-15 years who had a stem cell transplant for Fanconi anemia, so the T cells may come from the graft donor.

This clonotype was picked up many times. The V and J genes are TRBV12-3 or TRBV12-4 and TRBJ1-1; 10 nucleotides line up with TRBD1. This CDR3 contains 13 residues. The V and J ends lost 6 bases and 5 bases, in that order; junction bases with no gene match: 3. CDR3 in amino acids: CASRVGQGTEAFF. The CDR3 nucleotides read TGTGCCAGCAGAGTGGGACAGGGGACTGAAGCTTTCTTT.

The sample holds many counts of this clonotype. The chain joins TRBV20-1 to TRBJ1-1, with a possible D match to TRBD1 (6 bases). Germline-derived CDR1 and CDR2 are DFQATT and SNEGSKA (reference sequence). V lost 3 bases, J lost 2 bases, and 10 bases lay in between. The CDR3 has 13 amino acids. CDR3 region: CSASTGSNTEAFF. The CDR3 coding sequence is TGCAGTGCTAGTACAGGGTCCAACACTGAAGCTTTCTTT.

There are many counts of this clonotype. The rearrangement links TRBV28 to TRBJ2-7; the match to TRBD1 covers 8 bases. The germline V gene encodes CDR1 MDHEN and CDR2 SYDVKM. This CDR3 has 14 residues. The V gene end was trimmed by 4 bases and the J gene end by 3 bases; junction bases not matched to a gene: 5. The CDR3 DNA is TGTGCCAGCAGTTCGACAGGGGACAGCTACGAGCAGTACTTC. Its translation: CASSSTGDSYEQYF.

There are many counts of this clonotype. The CDR3 reads CAASAQAGNTIYF. CDR3 in DNA: TGTGCCGCCTCGGCCCAGGCTGGAAACACCATATATTTT. V is TRBV10-3 and J is TRBJ1-3, with no clear D. CDR1 and CDR2 (germline): ENHRY, SYGVKD. CDR3 size: 13 residues. V dropped 11 bases and J dropped 2 bases, with 13 bases sitting between them.

This clonotype was counted ten times or more. The chain is built from TRBV20-1 and TRBJ2-7, with TRBD2 matching over 11 bases. J was trimmed by 2 bases and V by 3 bases; bases with no gene match: 3. This CDR3 has 14 residues. Germline values: CDR1 DFQATT, CDR2 SNEGSKA (reference sequence). The CDR3 DNA follows: TGCAGTGCTAGGACACTAGCGGGGGCCTACGAGCAGTACTTC. It specifies CSARTLAGAYEQYF.

This clonotype was counted a few times. The V call is TRBV2, the J call TRBJ2-3; 8 nucleotides align to TRBD1. The CDR3 contains 17 residues. Germline loops: CDR1 SNHLY, CDR2 FYNNEI. V gave up 7 bases and J gave up 0 bases; unmatched junction bases: 12. Written as DNA, the CDR3 is TGTGCCAGCACCTACCGAGGGACAGGCGAGAGCACAGATACGCAGTATTTT. Amino acid sequence: CASTYRGTGESTDTQYF.

This clonotype was found many times. This chain links TRBV29-1 with TRBJ2-6; D is ambiguous. This CDR3 region has 15 residues. With 1 base removed from V and 2 bases from J, the gap between germline ends came to 9 bases. CDR1 and CDR2 (germline): SQVTM, ANQGSEA. Here the CDR3 DNA reads TGCAGCGTTGAAGGTGGTGGCCCTGGGGCCAACGTCCTGACTTTC. Its protein product is CSVEGGGPGANVLTF.

This clonotype was detected many times. The V gene is TRBV15, the J gene TRBJ2-1; 9 bases agree with TRBD1. The CDR3 is 18 residues long. J lost 8 bases, V lost 5 bases, and 19 bases had no gene match. In germline, CDR1 is LNHNV, CDR2 YYDKDF (reference sequence). CDR3 DNA sequence: TGTGCCACCAGCCACCCTAGGGCCGACAGGGGGTTATACGATGAGCAGTTCTTC. This translates into CATSHPRADRGLYDEQFF.

This clonotype was picked up a small number of times. V is TRBV20-1 and J is TRBJ1-4, with TRBD1 matching 7 bases. Trimming removed 0 bases from V and 8 bases from J; junction bases left unmatched: 6. Germline assignment: CDR1 DFQATT and CDR2 SNEGSKA (reference sequence). This CDR3 is built from 14 residues. Written as DNA, the CDR3 is TGCAGTGCTAGAGATGGGAGGGGGCGAGAAAAACTGTTTTTT. It encodes CSARDGRGREKLFF.

This clonotype was counted a few times. The V and J genes are TRBV4-2 and TRBJ2-1, with D perhaps matching TRBD1 (5 bases). Germline CDR1 reads LGHNA; CDR2 reads YNFKEQ. The length of the CDR3 is 16 residues. The V and J ends lost 4 bases and 6 bases respectively, with 19 bases between them. CDR3 bases: TGTGCCAGCAGCCGAATCGGACACCCTATTCTCAATGAGCAGTTCTTC. This translates into CASSRIGHPILNEQFF.

This clonotype was detected ten times or more. The rearrangement joins TRBV27 to TRBJ2-3, with D unresolved. The germline CDR1 and CDR2 sequences are MNHEY and SMNVEV (reference sequence). The CDR3 runs 15 residues. V lost 5 bases and J 0 bases, leaving 12 bases between the germline ends. The CDR3 loop is CASSPRTDSTDTQYF. CDR3 nucleotide sequence: TGTGCCAGCAGTCCCCGGACGGATAGCACAGATACGCAGTATTTT.

This clonotype has ten or more counts. The chain joins TRBV20-1 to TRBJ1-1; D is ambiguous. Trimming cost V 6 bases and J 5 bases, with 10 bases left between them. Germline CDR1 DFQATT, CDR2 SNEGSKA (reference sequence). CDR3 size: 11 residues. In nucleotides, the CDR3 is TGCAGTGCCATTTTTTGGACTGAAGCTTTCTTT. It specifies CSAIFWTEAFF.

This clonotype was counted between two and nine times. A much larger clone is a single base away; this may be a read error. The chain links TRBV20-1 to TRBJ2-1; 8 bases line up with TRBD1. The CDR3 sequence is 16 residues long. CDR1 DFQATT and CDR2 SNEGSKA come from the germline V gene (reference sequence). CDR3 sequence: CCARDMARGLYNEQFF. CDR3 sequence (DNA): TGCTGTGCTAGAGATATGGCCAGGGGGCTGTACAATGAGCAGTTCTTC.

Ten or more counts support this clonotype. This chain uses TRBV7-8 with TRBJ2-1; tentatively, D is TRBD2 (6 bases). Trimming pared 3 bases from V and 7 bases from J, leaving 7 bases between. Germline lookup yields CDR1 SGHVS and CDR2 FQNEAQ. The CDR3 has 12 residues. CDR3 amino acids: CASSFAGNEQFF. CDR3 DNA: TGTGCCAGCAGCTTCGCGGGGAATGAGCAGTTCTTC.

This clonotype was found many times. This CDR3 is CASSSRPDNEQFF. CDR3 in DNA: TGTGCCAGCAGCTCCCGGCCAGACAATGAGCAGTTCTTC. This chain joins TRBV9 and TRBJ2-1; D gene ambiguous. This CDR3 comprises 13 residues. The V end lost 4 bases, the J end lost 5 bases, and 10 bases lay between the germline ends. The germline CDR1 and CDR2 sequences are SGDLS and YYNGEE. The whole variable domain, filled in from reference TRBV9 and TRBJ2-1, reads DSGVTQTPKHLITATGQRVTLRCSPRSGDLSVYWYQQSLDQGLQFLIQYYNGEERAKGNILERFSAQQFPDLHSELNLSSLELGDSALYFCASSSRPDNEQFFGPGTRLTVL.

This clonotype was seen at least ten times. This chain links TRBV5-1 with TRBJ2-7, with unresolved D. Germline CDR1 is SGHRS and CDR2 is YFSETQ. V lost 4 bases, J lost 0 bases, and 8 bases lay in between. The CDR3 contains 13 residues. CDR3 amino acids: CASSDVSSYEQYF. DNA of the CDR3: TGCGCCAGCAGCGACGTCAGCTCCTACGAGCAGTACTTC. The full variable domain, with the rest looked up from reference TRBV5-1 and TRBJ2-7, is KAGVTQTPRYLIKTRGQQVTLSCSPISGHRSVSWYQQTPGQGLQFLFEYFSETQRNKGNFPGRFSGRQFSNSRSEMNVSTLELGDSALYLCASSDVSSYEQYFGPGTRLTVT.

This clonotype was picked up a small number of times. This chain uses TRBV13 with TRBJ2-2; unclear D gene. This CDR3 has 12 amino acids. Germline values: CDR1 PRHDT, CDR2 FYEKMQ (reference sequence). Between the trimmed V and J ends, which lost 6 bases and 6 bases, there was a span of 8 bases. CDR3 in DNA: TGTGCCAGCAGTCAAAGGGCCGGGGAGCTGTTTTTT. As protein: CASSQRAGELFF.

V is TRBV12-3 or TRBV12-4 and J is TRBJ1-1; D is possibly TRBD1 (5 bases). The CDR3 is made up of 14 amino acids. V was cut by 5 bases and J by 7 bases, with 17 bases left in between. This CDR3 reads CASSTYWDRGEAFF. DNA of the CDR3: TGTGCCAGCAGTACATATTGGGACCGCGGTGAAGCTTTCTTT.

This clonotype was detected ten times or more. V is TRBV29-1 and J is TRBJ2-6, with 10 bases aligning to TRBD1. The V gene's germline CDR1 is SQVTM and CDR2 ANQGSEA. The CDR3 runs to 11 residues. Trimming cost V 7 bases and J 12 bases; bases outside gene matches: 3. The CDR3 reads CSGGQGSVLTF. The CDR3 DNA reads TGCAGCGGGGGACAGGGGAGCGTCCTGACTTTC.

This clonotype has only a few counts. CDR3 coding DNA: TGTGCCAGCAGTGAATTTACAGGGGGCCTTGAAGCTTTCTTT. It specifies CASSEFTGGLEAFF. This chain links TRBV2 with TRBJ1-1; TRBD1 matches 9 bases. The V gene's germline CDR1 is SNHLY and CDR2 FYNNEI. This CDR3 is 14 amino acids long. After removal of 2 bases from V and 7 bases from J, the junction contained 5 bases not matched to a gene.

In this sample, this clonotype turned up a few times. V usage is TRBV3-1 and J usage is TRBJ2-7; 10 nucleotides align to TRBD2. CDR3 length: 15 amino acids. The germline CDR1 and CDR2 sequences are LGHDT and YNNKEL (reference sequence). Losses at the gene ends were 4 bases for V and 6 bases for J; bases not matched to a gene: 9. The CDR3, as DNA: TGTGCCAGCAGCCGAACCCTAGCGGGGGCGGTCGAGCAGTACTTC. Protein sequence: CASSRTLAGAVEQYF.

This clonotype has a handful of counts. The chain recombines TRBV19 with TRBJ2-3, with unresolved D. CDR3 length equals 13 residues. With 3 bases removed from V and 2 bases from J, the gap between germline ends came to 6 bases. CDR1 is LNHDA and CDR2 is SQIVND in the germline V gene (reference sequence). CDR3 nucleotide sequence: TGTGCCAGTAGTATTCCTAACACAGATACGCAGTATTTT. It translates to CASSIPNTDTQYF.

This clonotype was observed many times. This chain uses TRBV29-1 with TRBJ2-4; 7 bases are a match to TRBD1. Trimming at V came to 6 bases and at J to 0 bases, leaving 2 bases not matched to a gene. Germline CDR1 reads SQVTM; CDR2 reads ANQGSEA. The CDR3 covers 13 residues. The chain's CDR3 is CSVGTAAKNIQYF. The CDR3 nucleotides read TGCAGCGTGGGGACAGCAGCCAAAAACATTCAGTACTTC.

This clonotype was seen many times. V usage is TRBV12-3 or TRBV12-4 and J usage is TRBJ2-7; D is ambiguous. V lost 5 bases and J lost 6, with 11 bases in between. This CDR3 spans 12 amino acids. The CDR3, as DNA: TGTGCCAGCAGTCAACGCTCCGGCGAGCAGTACTTC. Encoded protein: CASSQRSGEQYF.

The chain links TRBV5-5 to TRBJ1-1; D is unclear. The CDR3 runs to 15 residues. The V and J ends lost 1 base and 0 bases respectively, with 10 bases between them. The germline V gene has CDR1 SGHKS and CDR2 YYEKEE (reference sequence). The CDR3 DNA sequence: TGTGCCAGCAGCTTGAGCGGTTTGATGAACACTGAAGCTTTCTTT. Its protein product is CASSLSGLMNTEAFF.

The chain is built from TRBV4-2 and TRBJ2-1; 10 bases are a match to TRBD2. The V gene end was trimmed by 0 bases and the J gene end by 15 bases; junction bases not matched to a gene: 11. CDR3 length: 15 residues. CDR1 is LGHNA, CDR2 YNFKEQ, per germline. The chain's CDR3 is CASSQDRGLAGDLFF. The CDR3 DNA is TGTGCCAGCAGCCAAGATCGAGGCCTAGCGGGGGATCTGTTCTTC.

This clonotype was detected ten times or more. The chain carries TRBV4-2 and TRBJ2-4, with 12 bases lining up with TRBD2. Germline V CDR1 and CDR2: LGHNA, YNFKEQ. V lost 3 bases, J lost 1 base, and 10 bases stayed unmatched. The CDR3 spans 19 residues. CDR3 sequence: CASSQVTSGGQRAKNIQYF. The DNA of the CDR3 is TGTGCCAGCAGCCAGGTTACTAGCGGGGGGCAGAGGGCCAAAAACATTCAGTACTTC.

This clonotype was detected ten times or more. The chain joins TRBV20-1 to TRBJ2-7; TRBD2 is a possible D gene (5 bases). Trimming stripped 0 bases from V and 0 bases from J, with 12 bases between. The CDR3 length is 15 residues. Per germline, CDR1 DFQATT and CDR2 SNEGSKA (reference sequence). CDR3 DNA sequence: TGCAGTGCTAGAGATAGGGAGCGGTACTCCTACGAGCAGTACTTC. Amino acid sequence: CSARDRERYSYEQYF.

This clonotype showed up many times. The CDR3 coding sequence is TGCGCCAGCAGGGACCTAGCCAAAAACATTCAGTACTTC. This encodes CASRDLAKNIQYF. V is TRBV5-1 and J is TRBJ2-4; D gene ambiguous. The germline V gene has CDR1 SGHRS and CDR2 YFSETQ. The ends were cut back, 5 bases at V and 0 bases at J, with 6 bases in the middle. This CDR3 has 13 amino acids.

This clonotype was detected many times. The gene calls are TRBV20-1 and TRBJ2-3; D is perhaps TRBD1 (6 bases). Trimming stripped 5 bases from V and 0 bases from J, with 9 bases between. Germline CDR1 DFQATT, CDR2 SNEGSKA (reference sequence). The CDR3 consists of 13 residues. This CDR3 is CSARTVSTDTQYF. The CDR3 DNA is TGCAGTGCTCGGACAGTAAGCACAGATACGCAGTATTTT.

This clonotype occurred many times. The chain couples TRBV12-3 or TRBV12-4 to TRBJ2-1; the D is unclear. CDR3 size: 8 residues. V was cut by 11 bases and J by 9 bases, with 5 bases left in between. CDR3 amino acids: CASGEQFF. CDR3 in DNA: TGTGCCTCCGGTGAGCAGTTCTTC.

This clonotype was recorded at least ten times. The rearrangement joins TRBV29-1 to TRBJ2-4; D is unresolved. Germline V gene lookup returns CDR1 SQVTM and CDR2 ANQGSEA. The CDR3 runs to 11 residues. Trimming stripped 5 bases from V and 4 bases from J, with 6 bases between. The CDR3 sequence: CSVHRKNIQYF. CDR3 coding DNA: TGCAGCGTTCATAGGAAAAACATTCAGTACTTC.